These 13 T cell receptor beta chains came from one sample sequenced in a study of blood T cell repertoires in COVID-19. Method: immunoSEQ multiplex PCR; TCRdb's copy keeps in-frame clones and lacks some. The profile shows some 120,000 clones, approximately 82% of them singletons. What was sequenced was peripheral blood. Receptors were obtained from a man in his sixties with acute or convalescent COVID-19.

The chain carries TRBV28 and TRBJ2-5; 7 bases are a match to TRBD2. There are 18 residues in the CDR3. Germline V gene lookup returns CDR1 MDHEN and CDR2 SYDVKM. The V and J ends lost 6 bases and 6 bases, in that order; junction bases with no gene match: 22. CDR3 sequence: CASSSAGYDGGSPKTQYF. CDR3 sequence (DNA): TGTGCCAGCAGCTCCGCAGGCTATGACGGCGGGAGCCCCAAGACCCAGTACTTC.

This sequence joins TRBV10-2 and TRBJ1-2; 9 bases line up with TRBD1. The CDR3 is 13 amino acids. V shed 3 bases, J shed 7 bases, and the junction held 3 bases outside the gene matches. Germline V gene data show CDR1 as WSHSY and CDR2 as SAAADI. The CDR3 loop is CASSDTGGGGYTF. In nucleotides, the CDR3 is TGCGCCAGCAGTGACACAGGGGGCGGTGGCTACACCTTC.

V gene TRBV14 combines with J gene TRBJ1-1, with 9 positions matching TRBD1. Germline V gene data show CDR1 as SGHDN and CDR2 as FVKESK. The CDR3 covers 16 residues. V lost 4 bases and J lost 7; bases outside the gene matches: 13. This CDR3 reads CASSLDPLGTGNEAFF. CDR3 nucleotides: TGTGCCAGCAGCCTCGATCCCTTGGGGACAGGGAATGAAGCTTTCTTT. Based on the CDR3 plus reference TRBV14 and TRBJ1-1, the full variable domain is EAGVTQFPSHSVIEKGQTVTLRCDPISGHDNLYWYRRVMGKEIKFLLHFVKESKQDESGMPNNRFLAERTGGTYSTLKVQPAELEDSGVYFCASSLDPLGTGNEAFFGQGTRLTVV.

The DNA for the CDR3 is TGTGCCAGCAGCTCTGGACAGGGAGGTCGTGCAGATACGCAGTATTTT. Protein product: CASSSGQGGRADTQYF. V gene TRBV7-3 combines with J gene TRBJ2-3; the match to TRBD1 covers 8 bases. This CDR3 is 16 amino acids long. Germline assignment: CDR1 SGHTA and CDR2 FQGTGA. The trim removed 4 bases at V and 4 bases at J, leaving 10 bases unmatched.

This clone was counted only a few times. Written as DNA, the CDR3 is TGTGCCAGCAGCTTATACGGACAGAACTATGGCTACACCTTC. It yields the protein CASSLYGQNYGYTF. The V and J genes are TRBV7-8 and TRBJ1-2; D perhaps matches TRBD1 (6 bases). Germline CDR1 and CDR2: SGHVS and FQNEAQ. This CDR3 comprises 14 residues. Trimming left V 2 bases short and J 2 bases short, with 9 bases between.

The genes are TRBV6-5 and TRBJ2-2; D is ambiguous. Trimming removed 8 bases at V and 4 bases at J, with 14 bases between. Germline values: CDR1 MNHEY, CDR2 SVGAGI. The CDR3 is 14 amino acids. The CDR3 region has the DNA TGTGCCAGCGCTACCCGTTACTCCACCGGGGAGCTGTTTTTT. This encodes CASATRYSTGELFF.

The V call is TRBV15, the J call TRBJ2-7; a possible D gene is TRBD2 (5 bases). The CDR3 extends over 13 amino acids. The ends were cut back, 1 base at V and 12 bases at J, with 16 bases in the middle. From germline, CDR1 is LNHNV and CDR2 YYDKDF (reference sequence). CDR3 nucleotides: TGTGCCACCAGCAGAGGGTCTTTCAGCGAGGGGTACTTC. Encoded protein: CATSRGSFSEGYF.

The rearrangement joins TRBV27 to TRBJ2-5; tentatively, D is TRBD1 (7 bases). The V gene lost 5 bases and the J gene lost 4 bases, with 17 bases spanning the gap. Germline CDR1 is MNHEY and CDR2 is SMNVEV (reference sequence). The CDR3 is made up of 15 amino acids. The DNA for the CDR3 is TGTGCCAGCAGTATGAGACGACAGGGAGGAGAGACCCAGTACTTC. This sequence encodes CASSMRRQGGETQYF.

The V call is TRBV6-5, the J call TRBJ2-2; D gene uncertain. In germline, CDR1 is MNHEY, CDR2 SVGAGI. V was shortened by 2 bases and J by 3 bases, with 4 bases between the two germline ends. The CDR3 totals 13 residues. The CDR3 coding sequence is TGTGCCAGCAGTTACGTATACACCGGGGAGCTGTTTTTT. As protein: CASSYVYTGELFF.

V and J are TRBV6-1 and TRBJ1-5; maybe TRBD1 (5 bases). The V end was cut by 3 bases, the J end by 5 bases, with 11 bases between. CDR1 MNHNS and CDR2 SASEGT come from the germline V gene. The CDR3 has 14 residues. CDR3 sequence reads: CASSDRAGDQPQHF. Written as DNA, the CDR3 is TGTGCCAGCAGTGACAGGGCTGGGGATCAGCCCCAGCATTTT.

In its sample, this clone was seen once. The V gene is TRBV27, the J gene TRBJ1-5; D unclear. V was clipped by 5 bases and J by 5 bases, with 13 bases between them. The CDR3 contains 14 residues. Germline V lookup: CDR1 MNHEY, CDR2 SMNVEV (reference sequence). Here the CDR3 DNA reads TGTGCCAGCAGTCCCCGACAAGACCATCAGCCCCAGCATTTT. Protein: CASSPRQDHQPQHF.

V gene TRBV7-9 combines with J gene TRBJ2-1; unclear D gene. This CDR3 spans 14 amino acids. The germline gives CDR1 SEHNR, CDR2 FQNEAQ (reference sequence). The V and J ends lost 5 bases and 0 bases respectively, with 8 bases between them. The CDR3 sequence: CASSHRSSYNEQFF. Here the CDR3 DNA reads TGTGCCAGCAGCCATAGGAGCTCCTACAATGAGCAGTTCTTC.

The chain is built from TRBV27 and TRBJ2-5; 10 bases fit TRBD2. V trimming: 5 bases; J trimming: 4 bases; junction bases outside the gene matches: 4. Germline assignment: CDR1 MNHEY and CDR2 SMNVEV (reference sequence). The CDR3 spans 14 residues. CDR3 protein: CASSPRLAGETQYF. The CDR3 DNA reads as TGTGCCAGCAGTCCACGACTAGCGGGAGAGACCCAGTACTTC.